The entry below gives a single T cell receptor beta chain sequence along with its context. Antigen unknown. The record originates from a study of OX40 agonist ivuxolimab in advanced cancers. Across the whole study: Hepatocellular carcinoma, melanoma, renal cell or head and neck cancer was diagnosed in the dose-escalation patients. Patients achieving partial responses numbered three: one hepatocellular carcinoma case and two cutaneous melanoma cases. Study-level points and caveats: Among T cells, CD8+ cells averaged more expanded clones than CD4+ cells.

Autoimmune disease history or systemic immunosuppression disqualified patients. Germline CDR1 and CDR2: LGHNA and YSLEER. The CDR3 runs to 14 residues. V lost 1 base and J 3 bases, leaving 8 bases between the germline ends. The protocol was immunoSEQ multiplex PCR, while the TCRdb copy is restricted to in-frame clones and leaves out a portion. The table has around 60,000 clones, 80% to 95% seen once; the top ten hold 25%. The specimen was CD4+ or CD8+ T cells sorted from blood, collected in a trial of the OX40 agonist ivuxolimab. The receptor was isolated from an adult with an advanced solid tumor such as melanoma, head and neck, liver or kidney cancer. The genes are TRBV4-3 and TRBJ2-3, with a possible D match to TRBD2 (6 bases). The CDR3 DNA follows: TGCGCCAGCAGCCAAGGGGGACTGACAGATACGCAGTATTTT. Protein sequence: CASSQGGLTDTQYF.